These T cell receptor beta chains were read from a single sample in a study of cytomegalovirus exposure and HLA in healthy donors. Profiling relied on immunoSEQ multiplex PCR, and the TCRdb table lists in-frame clones only, not all of them. Of under 250,000 clones in the sample, less than 90% were seen once. Input material: PBMCs. All receptors come from a man aged 18-30 years in good health and CMV-seropositive. The CDR3 runs from the conserved cysteine through the conserved F or W. A D gene is named only where the DNA matches it firmly. Not all rows give a size; the values are once, few, many and, for expanded clones, a class.

v_call	clone_size	d_call	j_call	cdr3_aa	cdr3_nt
TRBV19	-	TRBD1	TRBJ1-2	CASQPTGGIYGYTF	TGTGCCAGCCAACCGACAGGGGGCATCTATGGCTACACCTTC
TRBV9	-	-	TRBJ1-1	CASSVEGWGDTEAFF	TGTGCCAGCAGCGTAGAAGGTTGGGGGGACACTGAAGCTTTCTTT
TRBV7-9	once	TRBD2	TRBJ2-7	CASSLGLAAYEQYF	TGTGCCAGCAGCTTAGGGCTAGCGGCTTACGAGCAGTACTTC
TRBV2	-	-	TRBJ1-2	CASSEDGYGYTF	TGTGCCAGCAGTGAAGATGGCTATGGCTACACCTTC
TRBV9	-	-	TRBJ2-1	CASSGNNEQFF	TGTGCCAGCAGCGGAAACAATGAGCAGTTCTTC
TRBV9	-	-	TRBJ2-3	CASSVEGPLEGSTDTQYF	TGTGCCAGCAGCGTAGAGGGACCGCTAGAAGGGAGCACAGATACGCAGTATTTT
TRBV2	few	-	TRBJ1-2	CASSEETNYGYTF	TGTGCCAGCAGTGAAGAGACTAACTATGGCTACACCTTC
TRBV2	-	-	TRBJ1-3	CASSEGGSGNTIYF	TGTGCCAGCAGTGAAGGGGGCTCTGGAAACACCATATATTTT
TRBV5-6	-	TRBD2	TRBJ2-1	CASSIRIAGSYNEQFF	TGTGCCAGCAGCATAAGAATAGCGGGGTCCTACAATGAGCAGTTCTTC
TRBV7-9	-	-	TRBJ2-3	CASSLWGSTDTQYF	TGTGCCAGCAGCTTATGGGGCAGCACAGATACGCAGTATTTT
TRBV5-1	-	-	TRBJ1-3	CASSLDTNSGNTIYF	TGCGCCAGCAGCTTGGACACGAACTCTGGAAACACCATATATTTT
TRBV30	-	-	TRBJ2-7	CAWSTAGQIYEQYF	TGTGCCTGGAGTACCGCGGGACAGATCTACGAGCAGTACTTC
TRBV13	-	-	TRBJ1-1	CASSFGLNTEAFF	TGTGCCAGCAGCTTCGGGTTGAACACTGAAGCTTTCTTT
TRBV2	-	-	TRBJ2-2	CASSVRGTRNTGELFF	TGTGCCAGCAGTGTAAGAGGGACCAGGAACACCGGGGAGCTGTTTTTT
TRBV4-2	-	TRBD1	TRBJ2-7	CASSQTGQGSYEQYF	TGTGCCAGCAGCCAGACGGGACAGGGATCCTACGAGCAGTACTTC
TRBV11-2	-	-	TRBJ2-2	CASSLDPVADVTNTGELFF	TGTGCCAGCAGCTTAGATCCTGTCGCGGACGTAACGAACACCGGGGAGCTGTTTTTT
TRBV5-4	-	-	TRBJ1-2	CASSWGRENYGYTF	TGTGCCAGCAGCTGGGGCCGTGAAAACTATGGCTACACCTTC
TRBV7-8	-	-	TRBJ2-3	CASSLEDTQYF	TGTGCCAGCAGCTTAGAGGATACGCAGTATTTT
TRBV12-5	-	-	TRBJ1-5	CASGLFQPQHF	TGTGCTAGTGGTTTATTTCAGCCCCAGCATTTT
TRBV6-1	-	TRBD1	TRBJ2-7	CAISEPGQGSYEQYF	TGTGCCATCAGTGAACCGGGACAGGGCTCCTACGAGCAGTACTTC
TRBV5-1	-	TRBD2	TRBJ2-1	CASSPGLSGSGNEQFF	TGCGCCAGCAGCCCAGGCCTAAGCGGGAGTGGTAATGAGCAGTTCTTC
TRBV2	-	-	TRBJ2-3	CASADSSSTDTQYF	TGTGCCAGCGCCGACAGCTCTAGCACAGATACGCAGTATTTT
TRBV5-4	-	-	TRBJ2-5	CASSLGTGVGETQYF	TGTGCCAGCAGCTTGGGGACGGGAGTGGGAGAGACCCAGTACTTC
TRBV19	-	-	TRBJ1-5	CASSGRENQPQHF	TGTGCCAGTAGTGGCAGGGAGAATCAGCCCCAGCATTTT
TRBV28	-	-	TRBJ2-1	CASRPTYPNEQFF	TGTGCCAGCAGACCTACTTACCCCAATGAGCAGTTCTTC
TRBV9	-	-	TRBJ2-5	CASSVSGGLETQYF	TGTGCCAGCAGCGTATCCGGGGGCCTAGAGACCCAGTACTTC
TRBV27	-	-	TRBJ1-4	CASSLLEKLFF	TGTGCCAGCAGTTTATTGGAAAAACTGTTTTTT
TRBV4-2	-	-	TRBJ2-2	CASSQDGVSTGELFF	TGTGCCAGCAGCCAAGACGGAGTCAGCACCGGGGAGCTGTTTTTT
TRBV7-2	-	TRBD1	TRBJ1-2	CASSRDRPAHGYTF	TGTGCCAGCAGCAGGGACAGGCCCGCCCATGGCTACACCTTC
TRBV4-3	once	TRBD2	TRBJ2-1	CASSQDPSGSIRSNEQFF	TGCGCCAGCAGCCAAGATCCGAGCGGGAGCATAAGGAGCAATGAGCAGTTCTTC
TRBV11-2	once	TRBD1	TRBJ2-1	CASSPGTGSEQFF	TGTGCCAGCAGTCCGGGGACAGGGAGTGAGCAGTTCTTC
TRBV6-5	-	-	TRBJ1-1	CASSYSAAAGTEAFF	TGTGCCAGCAGTTACTCTGCGGCCGCGGGCACTGAAGCTTTCTTT
TRBV20-1	-	-	TRBJ1-1	CSARQGFEAFF	TGCAGTGCTAGACAGGGTTTCGAAGCTTTCTTT
TRBV10-3	-	TRBD1	TRBJ2-2	CAINPGQGEPGELFF	TGTGCCATCAACCCCGGACAGGGTGAGCCCGGGGAGCTGTTTTTT
TRBV19	medium-sized	-	TRBJ2-1	CASSIGPLEGNEQFF	TGTGCCAGTAGTATCGGGCCGCTCGAGGGCAATGAGCAGTTCTTC
TRBV6-1	-	-	TRBJ2-2	CASSETGGDTGELFF	TGTGCCAGCAGTGAGACAGGAGGGGACACCGGGGAGCTGTTTTTT
TRBV18	-	TRBD1	TRBJ2-7	CASSGTGAPLSYEQYF	TGTGCCAGCTCTGGCACAGGGGCACCCTTATCCTACGAGCAGTACTTC
TRBV19	-	-	TRBJ2-5	CASSPRGGTQYF	TGTGCCAGTAGTCCCAGGGGAGGGACCCAGTACTTC